The 32 T cell receptor beta chains presented below share a single source sample, sequenced in a study of neurological immune-mediated disorders. TCRdb fed the 5' RACE reads into MiXCR, producing one record per CDR3 protein. The data contain tens of thousands of distinct CDR3 sequences, approximately 5.8% of them seen just once; the ten biggest clones take up less than 1.5%. Sample: CD4+ T cells from blood. The source is a woman in her late teens or twenties with multiple sclerosis.

This clonotype appeared a single time. A read error is possible here, since a much larger clone lies one base away. V is TRBV20-1 and J is TRBJ1-1, with no clear D. The germline CDR1 and CDR2 sequences are DFQATT and SNEGSKA (reference sequence). The CDR3 sequence is 13 residues long. Trimming shortened V by 5 bases and J by 0 bases, and 10 bases separated the two germline ends. This CDR3 is CSARRGMNTEAFF. CDR3 nucleotides: TGCAGTGCTCGACGGGGAATGAACACTGAAGCTTTCTTT.

This clonotype has just a few counts. The DNA of the CDR3 is TGTGCCTGCAAAGCGGGAGTACACAATGAGCAGTTCTTC. It is translated as CACKAGVHNEQFF. The rearrangement joins TRBV30 to TRBJ2-1; 8 nucleotides agree with TRBD2. The V segment lost 6 bases and the J segment 5 bases; nucleotides outside the gene matches: 6. The CDR3 runs 13 residues. Germline CDR1 reads GTSNPN; CDR2 reads SVGIG (reference sequence).

This clonotype appeared many times. The V gene is TRBV29-1, the J gene TRBJ2-5; D not certain. V was pared by 7 bases and J by 5 bases, with 11 bases between. CDR1 and CDR2 (germline): SQVTM, ANQGSEA. The CDR3 runs 11 residues. CDR3 in amino acids: CSADLRETQYF. In DNA, the CDR3 is TGCAGCGCTGACTTACGGGAGACCCAGTACTTC.

This clonotype has at least ten counts. The chain links TRBV7-6 to TRBJ2-3; the D gene is possibly TRBD1 (6 bases). CDR3 length equals 15 residues. The V gene's germline CDR1 is SGHVS and CDR2 FNYEAQ. V shed 3 bases and J shed 2 bases, with 12 bases lying between them. The CDR3 is CASSLRGGSTDTQYF. Written as DNA, the CDR3 is TGTGCCAGCAGCTTGAGAGGGGGATCCACAGATACGCAGTATTTT.

This clonotype was recorded a few times. The chain carries TRBV10-3 and TRBJ1-5; D is possibly TRBD1 (5 bases). This CDR3 has 14 residues. Germline lookup yields CDR1 ENHRY and CDR2 SYGVKD. The V end lost 8 bases, the J end lost 3 bases, and 14 bases lay between the germline ends. In DNA, the CDR3 is TGTGCCATCGGAGTAGGGGACGACAATCAGCCCCAGCATTTT. It translates to CAIGVGDDNQPQHF.

This clonotype has ten or more counts. The chain has TRBV20-1 and TRBJ1-6; D is perhaps TRBD1 (5 bases). This CDR3 has 12 amino acids. The germline V gene encodes CDR1 DFQATT and CDR2 SNEGSKA (reference sequence). V was pared by 2 bases and J by 9 bases, with 8 bases between. Here the CDR3 reads CSARQGGSPLHF. The CDR3 bases are TGCAGTGCTAGACAGGGTGGTTCACCCCTCCACTTT.

This clonotype was counted many times. The chain recombines TRBV6-2 or TRBV6-3 with TRBJ2-5; 8 bases align to TRBD1. The CDR3 extends over 17 amino acids. Germline V gives CDR1 MNHEY, CDR2 SVGEGT. Germline trimming cut 0 bases from V and 3 bases from J; bases unmatched to any gene: 9. In nucleotides, the CDR3 is TGTGCCAGCAGTTACTCGATTGGGGCGACAGGGGAAGAGACCCAGTACTTC. This sequence encodes CASSYSIGATGEETQYF.

Ten or more counts support this clonotype. The rearrangement joins TRBV18 to TRBJ1-1, with 9 bases aligning to TRBD1. Germline V gene data show CDR1 as KGHSH and CDR2 as LQKENI. This CDR3 is 14 amino acids long. V was pared by 6 bases and J by 4 bases, with 6 bases of the junction left unmatched. DNA for the CDR3: TGTGCCAGCTCTCCGGGACAGGGCAGCACTGAAGCTTTCTTT. It yields the protein CASSPGQGSTEAFF.

This clonotype was observed many times. The genes are TRBV20-1 and TRBJ2-5; D might be TRBD1 (6 bases). V dropped 5 bases and J dropped 5 bases, with 12 bases sitting between them. CDR3 length equals 12 residues. The V gene's germline CDR1 is DFQATT and CDR2 SNEGSKA (reference sequence). The CDR3 loop is CSAVDRSETQYF. The CDR3 region has the DNA TGCAGTGCTGTTGACAGGTCCGAGACCCAGTACTTC.

A note on this clonotype: A read error is possible here, since a much larger clone lies one base away. The chain couples TRBV5-6 to TRBJ1-3; no clear D. The CDR3 covers 13 residues. V lost 2 bases to trimming and J lost 0 bases, with 3 bases between them. CDR1 is SGHDT, CDR2 YYEEEE, per germline. CDR3 sequence (DNA): TGTGCCAGCAGCTTCAGCTCTGGAAACACCATATATTTT. It encodes CASSFSSGNTIYF.

This clonotype was picked up many times. This rearrangement joins TRBV20-1 to TRBJ2-1, with D possibly being TRBD1 or TRBD2 (5 bases each). The germline V gene has CDR1 DFQATT and CDR2 SNEGSKA (reference sequence). The CDR3 is made up of 12 amino acids. The V and J ends lost 5 bases and 7 bases respectively, with 12 bases between them. This chain's CDR3 is CSAQRGTNEQFF. The CDR3, as DNA: TGCAGTGCTCAAAGAGGGACGAATGAGCAGTTCTTC.

Only a few counts were recorded for this clonotype. The V and J genes are TRBV29-1 and TRBJ2-7; 8 positions agree with TRBD1. Per the germline V gene, CDR1 is SQVTM and CDR2 is ANQGSEA. CDR3 length: 13 residues. V trimming: 4 bases; J trimming: 2 bases; junction bases outside the gene matches: 4. The CDR3 DNA reads TGCAGCGTTGGGACAGGGTTTGCCTACGAGCAGTACTTC. Protein: CSVGTGFAYEQYF.

This clonotype was counted many times. The rearrangement joins TRBV5-1 to TRBJ2-5, with 13 bases identical to TRBD2. The CDR3 consists of 16 residues. Germline V lookup: CDR1 SGHRS, CDR2 YFSETQ. J was trimmed by 4 bases and V by 3 bases; bases with no gene match: 6. This CDR3 reads CASSYPGLAGSETQYF. For the CDR3, the DNA is TGCGCCAGCAGCTATCCGGGACTAGCGGGGTCAGAGACCCAGTACTTC.

The V and J genes are TRBV19 and TRBJ2-5, with 12 bases aligning to TRBD2. Per germline, CDR1 LNHDA and CDR2 SQIVND (reference sequence). After removal of 8 bases from V and 3 bases from J, the junction contained 1 base not matched to a gene. The CDR3 totals 13 residues. The DNA of the CDR3 is TGTGCCAGTCGACTAGCGGGAGAAGAGACCCAGTACTTC. This sequence encodes CASRLAGEETQYF.

This clonotype occurred a few times. CDR3 protein: CASSADRVVTEAFF. CDR3 DNA sequence: TGTGCCAGCTCAGCGGACAGGGTTGTAACTGAAGCTTTCTTT. This chain connects TRBV18 to TRBJ1-1, with 8 bases aligning to TRBD1. The germline gives CDR1 KGHSH, CDR2 LQKENI. The V and J ends lost 5 bases and 5 bases, in that order; junction bases with no gene match: 7. This CDR3 contains 14 residues.

The table lists this clonotype with many counts. The V and J genes are TRBV20-1 and TRBJ1-2, with D maybe TRBD1 (6 bases). The CDR3 contains 12 residues. Trimming pared 4 bases from V and 4 bases from J, leaving 10 bases between. CDR1 is DFQATT, CDR2 SNEGSKA, per germline (reference sequence). CDR3 sequence: CSAIRGIYGYTF. The CDR3 bases are TGCAGTGCTATCAGGGGTATCTATGGCTACACCTTC.

This clonotype has at least ten counts. The chain employs TRBV5-5 and TRBJ2-5; 9 bases fit TRBD1. The ends lost 6 bases at V and 2 bases at J; junction bases unmatched: 8. The CDR3 sequence is 15 residues long. Germline V gives CDR1 SGHKS, CDR2 YYEKEE (reference sequence). The CDR3 protein is CASTSGTGNQETQYF. The CDR3 DNA is TGTGCCAGCACCTCCGGGACAGGGAATCAAGAGACCCAGTACTTC.

By share of the sample, this clonotype is medium-sized. The CDR3 sequence is CASSESQGYEQYF. The CDR3 nucleotides read TGCGCCAGCAGCGAATCGCAGGGATACGAGCAGTACTTC. The chain is built from TRBV5-1 and TRBJ2-7; TRBD1 is a possible D gene (5 bases). This CDR3 contains 13 residues. Looked up from germline, CDR1 is SGHRS and CDR2 is YFSETQ. Trimming shortened V by 4 bases and J by 4 bases, and 12 bases separated the two germline ends.

This clonotype occurred many times. The chain links TRBV5-6 to TRBJ1-1; 11 nucleotides line up with TRBD1. The germline gives CDR1 SGHDT, CDR2 YYEEEE. The trim removed 3 bases at V and 2 bases at J, leaving 9 bases unmatched. This CDR3 spans 17 amino acids. The CDR3 nucleotides read TGTGCCAGCAGCTACCGCGCCGGGACAGGGGGTAACACTGAAGCTTTCTTT. As protein: CASSYRAGTGGNTEAFF.

This rearrangement joins TRBV20-1 to TRBJ2-1, with a possible D match to TRBD2 (5 bases). With 4 bases removed from V and 2 bases from J, the gap between germline ends came to 15 bases. The germline V gene encodes CDR1 DFQATT and CDR2 SNEGSKA (reference sequence). The CDR3 runs to 15 residues. In DNA, the CDR3 is TGCAGTGCTAACCCCCGCCTAGCAACCTACAATGAGCAGTTCTTC. Translation gives CSANPRLATYNEQFF.

Ten or more counts support this clonotype. The chain joins TRBV5-1 to TRBJ1-6; 7 bases match TRBD1. J was trimmed by 6 bases and V by 1 base; bases with no gene match: 4. CDR1 is SGHRS, CDR2 YFSETQ, per germline. There are 15 residues in the CDR3. Written as DNA, the CDR3 is TGCGCCAGCAGCTTGAGGACAGGCCTTAATTCACCCCTCCACTTT. Translated, it gives CASSLRTGLNSPLHF.

There are many counts of this clonotype. V gene TRBV7-6 combines with J gene TRBJ1-1; TRBD1 is a possible D gene (5 bases). CDR3 length: 15 amino acids. The germline gives CDR1 SGHVS, CDR2 FNYEAQ. Trimming cost V 4 bases and J 7 bases, with 19 bases left between them. The CDR3 spells CASSSSVGGRIEAFF. CDR3 DNA: TGTGCCAGCAGCTCCTCGGTGGGGGGGAGGATTGAAGCTTTCTTT.

In this sample, this clonotype turned up many times. The chain joins TRBV12-3 or TRBV12-4 to TRBJ2-1; TRBD2 might be the D (7 bases). V was pared by 2 bases and J by 6 bases, with 14 bases between. The CDR3 length is 15 residues. The CDR3 DNA sequence: TGTGCCAGCAGTTTATTTGGGGGGGCGTCCAATGAGCAGTTCTTC. This gives the protein CASSLFGGASNEQFF.

This clonotype was observed many times. This CDR3 is CASSLGTGRSYEQYF. CDR3 sequence (DNA): TGTGCCAGCAGTTTAGGGACAGGGAGGTCCTACGAGCAGTACTTC. The V and J genes are TRBV12-3 or TRBV12-4 and TRBJ2-7; 8 nucleotides agree with TRBD1. The CDR3 spans 15 residues. Germline trimming cut 1 base from V and 1 base from J; bases unmatched to any gene: 3.

This clonotype was seen ten or more times. The chain uses TRBV10-2 and TRBJ1-1, with D possibly being TRBD1 (6 bases). CDR1 is WSHSY and CDR2 is SAAADI in the germline V gene. The CDR3 sequence is 14 residues long. Trimming took 6 bases from V and 1 from J, leaving 12 bases between them. CDR3 region: CASRSGTKNTEAFF. The CDR3, as DNA: TGCGCCAGCAGATCCGGGACAAAGAACACTGAAGCTTTCTTT.

Ten or more counts support this clonotype. The CDR3 here is CASSEQYEQYF. The DNA of the CDR3 is TGTGCCAGCAGTGAACAATACGAGCAGTACTTC. J is TRBJ2-7 and V is TRBV25-1; D is ambiguous. Germline V lookup: CDR1 MGHDK, CDR2 SYGVNS. V gave up 2 bases and J gave up 4 bases, with 3 bases separating them. The CDR3 sequence is 11 residues long.

This clonotype turned up a few times. The chain uses TRBV18 and TRBJ2-1; D ambiguous. V lost 0 bases, J lost 8 bases, and 8 bases lay in between. The germline V gene encodes CDR1 KGHSH and CDR2 LQKENI. The CDR3 consists of 13 residues. CDR3 DNA sequence: TGTGCCAGCTCACCACCAGGGTCCGATGAGCAGTTCTTC. Translation gives CASSPPGSDEQFF.

This clonotype was recorded a few times. The rearrangement joins TRBV25-1 to TRBJ1-2, with D possibly matching TRBD1 (5 bases). Trimming left V 10 bases short and J 9 bases short, with 18 bases between. Germline CDR1 MGHDK, CDR2 SYGVNS. This CDR3 spans 12 amino acids. The CDR3 region has the DNA TGTGCCAACTACATAGGGGTTATGAGCTACACCTTC. It encodes CANYIGVMSYTF.

This clonotype was observed at least ten times. This sequence joins TRBV12-3 or TRBV12-4 and TRBJ1-1, with D perhaps TRBD1 (5 bases). The CDR3 covers 13 residues. Trimming removed 7 bases from V and 1 base from J, with 10 bases in between. CDR3 nucleotide sequence: TGTGCCAGCAATCCAACAGGGAACACTGAAGCTTTCTTT. It is translated as CASNPTGNTEAFF.

In this sample, this clonotype turned up many times. V gene TRBV6-2 or TRBV6-3 combines with J gene TRBJ2-7, with 7 bases aligning to TRBD1. Trimming took 7 bases from V and 0 from J; bases not matched to a gene: 6. Germline V gives CDR1 MNHEY, CDR2 SVGEGT. The CDR3 is 14 amino acids. This CDR3 reads CASKTGTSSYEQYV. The CDR3 DNA sequence: TGTGCCAGCAAGACAGGGACAAGCTCCTACGAGCAGTACGTC.

This clonotype was found many times. The chain uses TRBV18 and TRBJ2-5; possible D gene TRBD1, 6 bases. Germline V gives CDR1 KGHSH, CDR2 LQKENI. V was shortened by 5 bases and J by 2 bases, with 15 bases between the two germline ends. This CDR3 has 15 amino acids. The CDR3, as DNA: TGTGCCAGCTCAGGACAGTCGAATCCACAAGAGACCCAGTACTTC. This codes for CASSGQSNPQETQYF. The whole variable domain, remainder taken from reference TRBV18 and TRBJ2-5, is NAGVMQNPRHLVRRRGQEARLRCSPMKGHSHVYWYRQLPEEGLKFMVYLQKENIIDESGMPKERFSAEFPKEGPSILRIQQVVRGDSAAYFCASSGQSNPQETQYFGPGTRLLVL.

The table lists this clonotype with a count of one. The chain's CDR3 is CATSDFDGTDTQYF. The CDR3 DNA sequence: TGTGCCACCAGTGATTTTGACGGGACAGATACGCAGTATTTT. The V and J genes are TRBV24-1 and TRBJ2-3; no reliable D call. Between the trimmed V and J ends, which lost 1 base and 3 bases, there was a span of 7 bases. The germline CDR1 and CDR2 sequences are KGHDR and SFDVKD. The CDR3 is 14 residues long.